A single sample gave rise to the 27 T cell receptor beta chains below, sequenced in a study of T cells in Graves' hyperthyroidism and ophthalmopathy. From RNA transcripts, TCR beta CDR3 regions were amplified. The HTBI primer set served for first-round RT-PCR of the TCR CDR3. TCRdb independently ran MiXCR on the multiplex PCR reads; one entry per CDR3 protein. The table lists hundreds of thousands of distinct CDR3 sequences, approximately 15% of them singletons, with roughly 4.5% in the top ten. Sequencing input: blood. The receptors here all came from a woman in her 40s with Graves' ophthalmopathy.

This clonotype was counted many times. The CDR3, as DNA: TGTGCCAGCAGCTATGACCTGAGGACTGAAGCTTTCTTT. Translated: CASSYDLRTEAFF. The rearrangement joins TRBV11-3 to TRBJ1-1; the D is unclear. The CDR3 loop spans 13 amino acids. Looked up from germline, CDR1 is SGHNT and CDR2 is YENEEA. V gave up 4 bases and J gave up 5 bases, with 11 bases separating them.

This clonotype was found many times. The CDR3 reads CASSPLVLSGDAQYF. Here the CDR3 DNA reads TGTGCCAGCAGCCCTCTTGTCTTGTCGGGAGATGCCCAGTACTTC. V is TRBV7-8 and J is TRBJ2-7; maybe TRBD2 (6 bases). V was clipped by 5 bases and J by 10 bases, with 24 bases between them. Germline assignment: CDR1 SGHVS and CDR2 FQNEAQ. The CDR3 extends over 15 amino acids.

The V and J genes are TRBV7-8 and TRBJ2-5; 7 positions match TRBD2. Germline CDR1 is SGHVS and CDR2 is FQNEAQ. V lost 5 bases to trimming and J lost 2 bases; unmatched junction nucleotides: 8. This CDR3 is 15 amino acids long. The CDR3 nucleotides read TGTGCCAGCAGCACCACCCCGGGACTACAAGAGACCCAGTACTTC. Translation: CASSTTPGLQETQYF. The whole variable domain, remainder taken from reference TRBV7-8 and TRBJ2-5, is GAGVSQSPRYKVAKRGQDVALRCDPISGHVSLFWYQQALGQGPEFLTYFQNEAQLDKSGLPSDRFFAERPEGSVSTLKIQRTQQEDSAVYLCASSTTPGLQETQYFGPGTRLLVL.

This chain uses TRBV4-3 with TRBJ1-6; 7 positions match TRBD1. V was pared by 8 bases and J by 8 bases, with 9 bases of the junction left unmatched. This CDR3 comprises 14 residues. Germline CDR1 reads LGHNA; CDR2 reads YSLEER. CDR3 in DNA: TGCGCCAGCGGATCACAGGGGTGGGATTCACCCCTCCACTTT. This sequence encodes CASGSQGWDSPLHF.

This clonotype was counted ten times or more. The chain carries TRBV6-5 and TRBJ2-5; TRBD1 aligns across 8 bases. Germline V CDR1 and CDR2: MNHEY, SVGAGI. J was trimmed by 3 bases and V by 4 bases; bases with no gene match: 7. This CDR3 is built from 15 residues. The CDR3 nucleotides read TGTGCCAGCAGTTCCCTGACAGGGGAGGAAGAGACCCAGTACTTC. It codes for CASSSLTGEEETQYF.

This clonotype was detected many times. The CDR3 here is CASSIKGVEAFF. The CDR3 nucleotides are TGTGCCAGCAGTATTAAGGGTGTGGAGGCTTTCTTT. The chain carries TRBV12-3 or TRBV12-4 and TRBJ1-1; D remains ambiguous. The CDR3 has 12 amino acids. V was trimmed by 5 bases and J by 11 bases, leaving 15 bases between them.

A word on this clonotype: The CDR3 ends on some other residue instead of the conserved phenylalanine or tryptophan, so this is likely a read error. The chain recombines TRBV4-1 with TRBJ1-5; a weak D match, TRBD1 (6 bases). V gave up 0 bases and J gave up 6 bases, with 15 bases separating them. Germline V gene data show CDR1 as MGHRA and CDR2 as YSYEKL. The CDR3 contains 16 residues. The CDR3 region is CASSQEGNRAGQPQHL. The DNA for the CDR3 is TGCGCCAGCAGCCAAGAAGGAAACAGGGCGGGTCAGCCCCAGCATCTT.

This clonotype has a count of ten or more. The chain has TRBV29-1 and TRBJ1-1; D remains ambiguous. The V gene lost 3 bases and the J gene lost 3 bases, with 11 bases spanning the gap. The CDR3 sequence is 13 residues long. Germline V CDR1 and CDR2: SQVTM, ANQGSEA. The CDR3 loop reads CSVDTGVDTEAFF. The CDR3 DNA follows: TGCAGCGTTGATACGGGAGTGGACACTGAAGCTTTCTTT.

This clonotype was seen ten or more times. The chain combines TRBV11-3 with TRBJ1-5; D unclear. This CDR3 has 13 residues. CDR1 and CDR2 (germline): SGHNT, YENEEA. V lost 4 bases and J 5 bases, leaving 9 bases between the germline ends. The CDR3 DNA follows: TGTGCCAGCAGCTACACAAGAGATCAGCCCCAGCATTTT. Its protein product is CASSYTRDQPQHF.

The chain joins TRBV5-1 to TRBJ2-4; D is perhaps TRBD1 (6 bases). Germline V gives CDR1 SGHRS, CDR2 YFSETQ. CDR3 length: 15 residues. V lost 5 bases and J 5 bases, leaving 17 bases between the germline ends. The CDR3 DNA is TGCGCCAGCAGTCTGATGGGGGCTTTCGAAAACATTCAGTACTTC. It is translated as CASSLMGAFENIQYF.

In its sample, this clonotype was seen a few times. The gene calls are TRBV11-3 and TRBJ1-2, with TRBD1 matching 8 bases. The CDR3 is 15 amino acids. Trimming took 1 base from V and 4 from J; bases not matched to a gene: 5. The V gene's germline CDR1 is SGHNT and CDR2 YENEEA. CDR3 residues: CASSLVPGQAYGYTF. CDR3 nucleotides: TGTGCCAGCAGCTTAGTCCCGGGACAGGCCTATGGCTACACCTTC.

This clonotype has at least ten counts. The rearrangement uses TRBV28 and TRBJ2-5; D is uncertain. Germline V lookup: CDR1 MDHEN, CDR2 SYDVKM. The CDR3 extends over 11 amino acids. V shed 5 bases and J shed 5 bases, with 6 bases lying between them. CDR3 protein: CASSMLETQYF. Written as DNA, the CDR3 is TGTGCCAGCAGTATGCTTGAGACCCAGTACTTC. Full variable domain (outside the CDR3, taken from reference TRBV28 and TRBJ2-5): DVKVTQSSRYLVKRTGEKVFLECVQDMDHENMFWYRQDPGLGLRLIYFSYDVKMKEKGDIPEGYSVSREKKERFSLILESASTNQTSMYLCASSMLETQYFGPGTRLLVL.

The rearrangement joins TRBV28 to TRBJ2-7; weak D call: TRBD2 (5 bases). V was shortened by 2 bases and J by 7 bases, with 15 bases between the two germline ends. The length of the CDR3 is 14 residues. Germline V gene lookup returns CDR1 MDHEN and CDR2 SYDVKM. CDR3 loop: CASSLGGSSGEQYF. CDR3 nucleotides: TGTGCCAGCAGTTTAGGCGGCAGCTCGGGGGAGCAGTACTTC.

This clonotype has ten or more counts. The chain carries TRBV12-3 or TRBV12-4 and TRBJ1-1, with 8 nucleotides matching TRBD1. The CDR3 is 16 residues long. Trimming took 1 base from V and 3 from J; bases not matched to a gene: 7. The CDR3 sequence: CASSLVAGGMDTEAFF. CDR3 DNA sequence: TGTGCCAGCAGTTTAGTTGCAGGGGGCATGGACACTGAAGCTTTCTTT.

The V call is TRBV6-1, the J call TRBJ2-5, with unresolved D. This CDR3 spans 11 amino acids. The germline CDR1 and CDR2 sequences are MNHNS and SASEGT. The CDR3 nucleotides read TGTGTCGTGGGGTTGGGAGAGACCCAGTACTTC. Protein: CVVGLGETQYF.

The chain joins TRBV6-2 or TRBV6-3 to TRBJ1-2; 7 bases fit TRBD1. There are 13 residues in the CDR3. CDR1 and CDR2 from the germline V gene are MNHEY and SVGEGT. V lost 6 bases to trimming and J lost 8 bases; unmatched junction nucleotides: 9. This CDR3 is CASSRQGLRGYTF. For the CDR3, the DNA is TGTGCCAGCAGCAGACAGGGACTACGAGGCTACACCTTC.

This clonotype was recorded many times. At one end the junction does not follow the germline gene, possibly because of a read error. The CDR3 DNA reads as TGCAGTCCTAGGGGGGGCTTGAACACTGAAGCTTTCTTT. This sequence encodes CSPRGGLNTEAFF. The V call is TRBV20-1, the J call TRBJ1-1; D is possibly TRBD1 (6 bases). Germline CDR1 reads DFQATT; CDR2 reads SNEGSKA (reference sequence). The CDR3 length is 13 residues.

The chain carries TRBV6-1 and TRBJ2-7; 14 positions agree with TRBD2. Unmatched junction bases numbered 7, after V lost 6 bases and J lost 0 bases. CDR1 and CDR2 (germline): MNHNS, SASEGT. The CDR3 is made up of 17 amino acids. The CDR3 DNA sequence: TGTGCCAGCAGCCGGGGACTAGCGGGGGAGAGCTCCTACGAGCAGTACTTC. Protein product: CASSRGLAGESSYEQYF.

On this clonotype itself: A read error may produce the germline difference seen at one junction end. This chain uses TRBV6-5 with TRBJ1-1; D is uncertain. The CDR3 extends over 12 amino acids. CDR1 is MNHEY, CDR2 SVGAGI, per germline. CDR3 sequence: CASNYPQAEAFF. Written as DNA, the CDR3 is TGTGCCAGCAATTACCCCCAGGCTGAAGCTTTCTTT.

This clonotype was observed at least ten times. The chain joins TRBV4-1 to TRBJ2-5; 11 nucleotides agree with TRBD1. The CDR3 is 17 residues long. Germline CDR1 MGHRA, CDR2 YSYEKL. Unmatched junction bases numbered 11, after V lost 3 bases and J lost 5 bases. The CDR3 bases are TGCGCCAGCAGCCACCTTCTAGGACAGGGGGCGCAGGAGACCCAGTACTTC. It encodes CASSHLLGQGAQETQYF.

The chain uses TRBV3-1 and TRBJ2-7; the D gene is possibly TRBD1 (6 bases). Germline values: CDR1 LGHDT, CDR2 YNNKEL (reference sequence). V dropped 0 bases and J dropped 2 bases, with 11 bases sitting between them. The CDR3 is made up of 15 amino acids. In DNA, the CDR3 is TGTGCCAGCAGCCAAGAGGCAGGGGTGACCTACGAGCAGTACTTC. Translating gives CASSQEAGVTYEQYF.

This clonotype has more than one count but fewer than ten. This rearrangement joins TRBV4-3 to TRBJ1-2; no firm D call. With 0 bases removed from V and 1 base from J, the gap between germline ends came to 15 bases. The CDR3 sequence is 17 residues long. The germline V gene has CDR1 LGHNA and CDR2 YSLEER. CDR3 nucleotide sequence: TGCGCCAGCAGCCAAGATCAAAGGAAGATTATTAACTATGGCTACACCTTC. It translates to CASSQDQRKIINYGYTF.

At least ten counts were recorded for this clonotype. This chain links TRBV20-1 with TRBJ1-2; D is ambiguous. Germline CDR1 DFQATT, CDR2 SNEGSKA (reference sequence). The CDR3 covers 14 residues. V shed 6 bases and J shed 4 bases, with 18 bases lying between them. In DNA form, the CDR3 reads TGCAGTGCGCCCCGGGAGGGTGAAGTCTATGGCTACACCTTC. Protein product: CSAPREGEVYGYTF.

This clonotype was counted many times. The chain is built from TRBV2 and TRBJ1-5; TRBD1 matches 8 bases. This CDR3 has 14 amino acids. The ends lost 6 bases at V and 1 base at J; junction bases unmatched: 2. From germline, CDR1 is SNHLY and CDR2 FYNNEI. The CDR3 DNA reads TGTGCCAGCAGCCGACAGGGGAGCAATCAGCCCCAGCATTTT. As protein: CASSRQGSNQPQHF.

This clonotype showed up many times. J is TRBJ2-3 and V is TRBV9; D not resolved. Deletions cut 1 base from V and 4 bases from J, with 4 bases between. The germline CDR1 and CDR2 sequences are SGDLS and YYNGEE. The CDR3 is 12 amino acids. As DNA, the CDR3 is TGTGCCAGCAGCGTACGGTCAGATACGCAGTATTTT. Protein product: CASSVRSDTQYF.

There are many counts of this clonotype. The chain is built from TRBV20-1 and TRBJ1-5; 8 nucleotides line up with TRBD1. The germline V gene encodes CDR1 DFQATT and CDR2 SNEGSKA (reference sequence). V trimming: 2 bases; J trimming: 2 bases; junction bases outside the gene matches: 2. The length of the CDR3 is 14 residues. The CDR3 spells CSARPDRGNQPQHF. Here the CDR3 DNA reads TGCAGTGCTAGACCGGACAGGGGCAATCAGCCCCAGCATTTT.

This clonotype was detected many times. The chain carries TRBV28 and TRBJ2-7, with 11 bases identical to TRBD2. V lost 6 bases and J lost 4; bases outside the gene matches: 8. The CDR3 has 15 residues. Germline V gene data show CDR1 as MDHEN and CDR2 as SYDVKM. The CDR3 DNA sequence: TGTGCCAGCAGCAGCGGACTAGCGGGTGGATACGAGCAGTACTTC. This encodes CASSSGLAGGYEQYF.